This TCR beta chain comes out of a study of regulatory T cells in long-lasting Graves disease. This clonotype was counted ten times or more. The antigen is not known. Study-wide findings and caveats: TRBV28, TRBJ1-2 and TRBJ2-5 were favored in persistent disease. Persistent patients had more shared public clonotypes (around 2,500) than new patients (about 920).

As to time point: persistent/refractory GD, antithyroid drugs over 5 years with positive TRAb. RNA extracted from PBMCs served as the sequencing template. As a group, patients came from one endocrinology department in Xi'an, China. The CDR3 covers 11 residues. The V and J ends lost 4 bases and 9 bases respectively, with 9 bases between them. To make TCR beta libraries, researchers used iRepertoire HTBI primers and Arm-PCR of CDR3 regions. Each CDR3 protein gets one entry after TCRdb re-called the multiplex PCR reads with MiXCR. The sample has roughly 430,000 distinct CDR3 sequences; around 20% are singletons.

The receptor comes from a female donor with Graves disease. This rearrangement joins TRBV12-3 or TRBV12-4 to TRBJ2-5; the D is unclear. The source material was peripheral blood mononuclear cells (PBMCs), sampled when the disease was refractory, from a patient treated with antithyroid drugs. The CDR3 here is CASSSGGPQYF. CDR3 in DNA: TGTGCCAGCAGTTCGGGTGGACCCCAGTACTTC.